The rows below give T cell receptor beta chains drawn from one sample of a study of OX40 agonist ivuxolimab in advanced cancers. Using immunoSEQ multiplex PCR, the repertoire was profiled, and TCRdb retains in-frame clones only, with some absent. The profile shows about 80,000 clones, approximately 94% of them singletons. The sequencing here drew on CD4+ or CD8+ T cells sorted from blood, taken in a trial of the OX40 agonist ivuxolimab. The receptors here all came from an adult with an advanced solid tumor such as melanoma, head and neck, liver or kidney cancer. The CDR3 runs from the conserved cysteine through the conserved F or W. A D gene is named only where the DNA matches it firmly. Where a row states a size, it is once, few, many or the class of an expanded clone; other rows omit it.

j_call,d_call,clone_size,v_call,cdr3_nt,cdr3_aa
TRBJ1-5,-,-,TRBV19,TGTGCCAGTACGTTAAGGGGCCTCAATCAGCCCCAGCATTTT,CASTLRGLNQPQHF
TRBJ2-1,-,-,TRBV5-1,TGCGCCAGCAGCTTACGGGTGGAAAGCTACAATGAGCAGTTCTTC,CASSLRVESYNEQFF
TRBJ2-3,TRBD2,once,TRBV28,TGTGCCAGCAGTCACGGACTAGCGGGAGATACGCAGTATTTT,CASSHGLAGDTQYF
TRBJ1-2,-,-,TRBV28,TGTGCCAGCAGTTTAACGGATGGCTACACCTTC,CASSLTDGYTF
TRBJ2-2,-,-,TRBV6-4,TGTGCCAGCAGTGACCTGGAGGGGTCGAACACCGGGGAGCTGTTTTTT,CASSDLEGSNTGELFF
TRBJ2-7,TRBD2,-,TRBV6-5,TGTGCCAGCAGAACGAGCGGGGGAATTGTTGGAGAGCAGTACTTC,CASRTSGGIVGEQYF
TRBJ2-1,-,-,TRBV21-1,TGTGCCAGCAGGACCTTCTCAGTTCCGAGCTCCTACAATGAGCAGTTCTTC,CASRTFSVPSSYNEQFF
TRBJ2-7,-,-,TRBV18,TGTGCCAGCTCACCACCGACGACAGGTCGACACGAGCAGTACTTC,CASSPPTTGRHEQYF
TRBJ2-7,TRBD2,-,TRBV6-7,TGTGCCAGCAGCCAAACATGGACTAGCGCGGGCGAGCAGTACTTC,CASSQTWTSAGEQYF
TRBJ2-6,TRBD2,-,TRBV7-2,TGTGCCAGCAGCGCGGGACTAGCGGCGAGCTCTGGGGCCAACGTCCTGACTTTC,CASSAGLAASSGANVLTF
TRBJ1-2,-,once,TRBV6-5,TGTGCCAGCAGGAGTGGCACAGGGTCCTATGGCTACACCTTC,CASRSGTGSYGYTF
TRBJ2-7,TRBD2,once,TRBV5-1,TGCGCCAGCAGCCCTGGGACTAGCGGAAGCTCCTACGAGCAGTACTTC,CASSPGTSGSSYEQYF
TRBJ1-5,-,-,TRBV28,TGTGCCAGCAGTTTTCTTCTGCTGCCCCAGCATTTT,CASSFLLLPQHF
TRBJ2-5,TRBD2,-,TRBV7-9,TGTGCCAGCAGCTTAGGAAGGGAGGGGACCCAGTACTTC,CASSLGREGTQYF
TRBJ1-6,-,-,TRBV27,TGTGCCAGCAGTTTAGGGCGGGGGTACAATTCACCCCTCCACTTT,CASSLGRGYNSPLHF
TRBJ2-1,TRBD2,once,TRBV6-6,TGTGCCAGCAGTTCGACCGGGACTAGCGGGAGCTATGAGCAGTTCTTC,CASSSTGTSGSYEQFF
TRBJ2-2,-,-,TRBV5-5,TGTGCCAGCAGCTTGGATCTCAGCGGGGAGCTGTTTTTT,CASSLDLSGELFF
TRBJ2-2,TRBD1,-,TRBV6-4,TGTGCCAGCAGTTCGGGACAGGGGATCGGGGAGCTGTTTTTT,CASSSGQGIGELFF